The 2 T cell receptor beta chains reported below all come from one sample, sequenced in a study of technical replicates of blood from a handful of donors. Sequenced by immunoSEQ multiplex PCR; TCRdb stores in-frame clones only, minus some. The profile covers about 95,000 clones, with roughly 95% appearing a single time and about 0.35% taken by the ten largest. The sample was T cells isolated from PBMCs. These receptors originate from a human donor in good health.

CDR3: CASTSTDGELFF. DNA for the CDR3: TGTGCCAGCACTAGTACGGACGGGGAGCTGTTTTTT. The rearrangement links TRBV6-5 to TRBJ2-2, with D uncertain. The germline CDR1 and CDR2 sequences are MNHEY and SVGAGI. Trimming cost V 7 bases and J 7 bases, with 10 bases left between them. CDR3 size: 12 residues.

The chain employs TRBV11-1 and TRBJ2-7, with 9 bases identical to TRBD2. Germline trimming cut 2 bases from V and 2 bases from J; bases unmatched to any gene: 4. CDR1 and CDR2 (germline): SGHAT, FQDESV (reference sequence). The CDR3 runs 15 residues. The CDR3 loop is CASSLSTSGPYEQYF. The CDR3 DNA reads TGTGCCAGCAGCTTATCGACTAGCGGACCCTACGAGCAGTACTTC.